This note documents a single T cell receptor (beta chain) sequence. From germline, CDR1 is LGHNA and CDR2 YNFKEQ. J gave up 8 bases and V 2 bases, and 6 bases lay outside the gene matches. This CDR3 spans 15 amino acids. These data belong to a study of cytomegalovirus exposure and HLA in healthy donors. PCR primers comprised 60 Vbeta and 13 Jbeta primers. Profiling relied on immunoSEQ multiplex PCR, and the TCRdb table lists in-frame clones only, not all of them. The sample consists of about 120,000 clones, 60% to 85% of them appearing once. The TCR comes from a woman between 35 and 50 years old in good health and CMV-seropositive. The V call is TRBV4-2, the J call TRBJ2-1, with 10 bases aligning to TRBD2. The sample was PBMCs. The CDR3 nucleotides read TGTGCCAGCAGCCAACGCAGCGGGGGGGTCGATGAGCAGTTCTTC. It translates to CASSQRSGGVDEQFF.